The 8 T cell receptor beta chains in this list originate from one sample, sequenced in a study of cytomegalovirus exposure and HLA in healthy donors. Both 60 Vbeta primers and 13 Jbeta primers went into the PCR. Data came from immunoSEQ multiplex PCR; TCRdb stores just in-frame clones and leaves some out. The sample includes about 88,000 clones, approximately 71% of them seen just once. Specimen: PBMCs. The receptors were sampled from a woman aged 18-35 years in good health and CMV-seropositive.

This clone is a singleton in its sample. The rearrangement links TRBV7-2 to TRBJ2-7; 7 bases map to TRBD2. Trimming removed 5 bases from V and 4 bases from J; junction bases left unmatched: 11. This CDR3 has 15 residues. Germline-derived CDR1 and CDR2 are SGHTA and FQGNSA. The CDR3 region has the DNA TGTGCCAGCAGCCCCCGGGCGGGAGTGGGATACGAGCAGTACTTC. It is translated as CASSPRAGVGYEQYF.

The chain couples TRBV7-2 to TRBJ2-1, with 7 bases matching TRBD1. CDR3 length equals 12 residues. Germline lookup yields CDR1 SGHTA and CDR2 FQGNSA. Trimming cost V 3 bases and J 14 bases; bases outside gene matches: 7. The CDR3 bases are TGTGCCAGCAGCTTCGGCGACAGGGCGGAGTTCTTC. It specifies CASSFGDRAEFF.

The V and J genes are TRBV29-1 and TRBJ1-1; D unresolved. Trimming shortened V by 1 base and J by 5 bases, and 11 bases separated the two germline ends. Germline assignment: CDR1 SQVTM and CDR2 ANQGSEA. CDR3 length: 13 residues. This CDR3 reads CSVEGGTRTEAFF. The CDR3 coding sequence is TGCAGCGTTGAAGGAGGAACAAGGACTGAAGCTTTCTTT. Looking up the rest from reference TRBV29-1 and TRBJ1-1 gives the full variable domain: SAVISQKPSRDICQRGTSLTIQCQVDSQVTMMFWYRQQPGQSLTLIATANQGSEATYESGFVIDKFPISRPNLTFSTLTVSNMSPEDSSIYLCSVEGGTRTEAFFGQGTRLTVV.

This chain joins TRBV6-4 and TRBJ2-7; possibly TRBD1 for D (5 bases). CDR1 and CDR2 (germline): MRHNA, SNTAGT. Trimming shortened V by 8 bases and J by 1 base, and 18 bases separated the two germline ends. The length of the CDR3 is 15 residues. DNA of the CDR3: TGTGCCAGCCAAAGGGGAACAGATTTATCCTACGAGCAGTACTTC. Translation: CASQRGTDLSYEQYF.

V usage is TRBV13 and J usage is TRBJ2-1, with TRBD1 matching over 8 bases. Trimming removed 0 bases from V and 4 bases from J; junction bases left unmatched: 8. The CDR3 length is 17 residues. Germline CDR1 is PRHDT and CDR2 is FYEKMQ (reference sequence). CDR3 bases: TGTGCCAGCAGCTTAGGCGCTAGGACAGGGCCTTACAATGAGCAGTTCTTC. Translated: CASSLGARTGPYNEQFF.

This clone turned up a few times. A much larger clone is a single base away; this may be a read error. V and J are TRBV7-3 and TRBJ2-1, with 9 bases aligning to TRBD1. Germline CDR1 is SGHTA and CDR2 is FQGTGA. This CDR3 region has 15 residues. V shed 5 bases, J shed 2 bases, and the junction held 4 bases outside the gene matches. CDR3 coding DNA: TGTGCCAGCAGCGTCGGGACAGGGCCCTACAATGAGCAGTTCTTC. It encodes CASSVGTGPYNEQFF.

This rearrangement joins TRBV2 to TRBJ2-4; weak D call: TRBD1 (7 bases). Germline loops: CDR1 SNHLY, CDR2 FYNNEI. The CDR3 runs 17 residues. V was shortened by 2 bases and J by 0 bases, with 14 bases between the two germline ends. CDR3 nucleotide sequence: TGTGCCAGCAGTGAACCAACTCAGGGGGGAGCCAAAAACATTCAGTACTTC. Translation: CASSEPTQGGAKNIQYF.

This clone was seen more than once but under ten times. The rearrangement joins TRBV29-1 to TRBJ1-3; unclear D gene. CDR1 and CDR2 (germline): SQVTM, ANQGSEA. With 7 bases removed from V and 1 base from J, the gap between germline ends came to 17 bases. CDR3 length: 15 amino acids. CDR3 sequence reads: CSGTRKEVSGNTIYF. Here the CDR3 DNA reads TGCAGCGGGACCCGAAAGGAGGTATCTGGAAACACCATATATTTT. Supplemented by reference TRBV29-1 and TRBJ1-3, the full variable domain reads SAVISQKPSRDICQRGTSLTIQCQVDSQVTMMFWYRQQPGQSLTLIATANQGSEATYESGFVIDKFPISRPNLTFSTLTVSNMSPEDSSIYLCSGTRKEVSGNTIYFGEGSWLTVV.